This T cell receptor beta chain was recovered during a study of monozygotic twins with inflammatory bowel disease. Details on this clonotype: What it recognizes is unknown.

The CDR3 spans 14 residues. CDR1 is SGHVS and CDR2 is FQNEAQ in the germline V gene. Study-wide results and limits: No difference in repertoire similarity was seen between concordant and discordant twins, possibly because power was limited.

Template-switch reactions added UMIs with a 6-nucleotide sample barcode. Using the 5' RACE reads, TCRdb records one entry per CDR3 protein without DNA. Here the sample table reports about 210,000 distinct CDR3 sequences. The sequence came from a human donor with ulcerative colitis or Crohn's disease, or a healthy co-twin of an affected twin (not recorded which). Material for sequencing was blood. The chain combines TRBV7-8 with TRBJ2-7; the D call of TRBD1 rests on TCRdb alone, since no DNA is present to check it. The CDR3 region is CASSTRTDSYEQYF.